This TCR beta chain was documented in a study of T cell changes during pregnancy in multiple sclerosis. The ends lost 8 bases at V and 4 bases at J; junction bases unmatched: 10. The CDR3 spans 15 residues. In germline, CDR1 is MNHEY, CDR2 SVGAGI. Sequencing used immunoSEQ multiplex PCR; TCRdb keeps in-frame clones, though not all of them. The data show more than 50,000 clones, about 91% seen once. This clonotype was sampled from a female donor with multiple sclerosis, enrolled in a pregnancy study. This material consisted of peripheral blood, taken before pregnancy. This sequence joins TRBV6-5 and TRBJ2-2; 7 nucleotides align to TRBD2. The CDR3 sequence is CASRGEGPGTGELFF. CDR3 nucleotides: TGTGCCAGCCGTGGGGAGGGTCCGGGCACCGGGGAGCTGTTTTTT.